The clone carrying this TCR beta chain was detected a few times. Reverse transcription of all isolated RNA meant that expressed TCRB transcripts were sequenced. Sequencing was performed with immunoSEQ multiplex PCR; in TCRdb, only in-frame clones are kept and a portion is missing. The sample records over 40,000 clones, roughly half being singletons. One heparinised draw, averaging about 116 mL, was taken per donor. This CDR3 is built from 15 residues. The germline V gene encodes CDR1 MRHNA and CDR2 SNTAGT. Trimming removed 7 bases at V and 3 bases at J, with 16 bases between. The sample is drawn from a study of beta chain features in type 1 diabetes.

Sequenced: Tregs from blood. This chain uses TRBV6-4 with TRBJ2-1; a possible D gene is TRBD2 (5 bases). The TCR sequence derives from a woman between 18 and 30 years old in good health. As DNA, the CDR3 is TGTGCCAGCACCCCCTTTGCGGGCATCTACAATGAGCAGTTCTTC. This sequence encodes CASTPFAGIYNEQFF.